This TCR beta chain is from a study of Ad26.COV2.S vaccination and SARS-CoV-2 variants. At the level of the study: The study gave Ad26.COV2.S intramuscularly, once or twice 56 days apart. General study findings and limits: Non-spike TCR breadth did not differ much between vaccine and placebo recipients.

Described treatment: about 20 received Ad26.COV2.S at low or high dose, single or two shots; about 5 received placebo; per-sample allocation not given. Sampling was done on day 63 after the first vaccine or placebo injection. An Ad26 vector expressing Wuhan-strain SARS-CoV-2 spike constituted the vaccine. V lost 5 bases and J lost 6, with 20 bases in between. The CDR3 contains 16 residues. Germline V gene lookup returns CDR1 LNHNV and CDR2 YYDKDF (reference sequence). As to this clone: What it recognizes is unknown.

Measured with immunoSEQ multiplex PCR; TCRdb has only the in-frame clones, and not every one. The sample has about 440,000 clones; roughly 87% are singletons. The TCR comes from a person aged 18-65 years who received the Ad26.COV2.S COVID-19 vaccine or a placebo. The material sequenced was peripheral blood, taken in a trial of Ad26.COV2.S vaccine versus placebo. The chain carries TRBV15 and TRBJ1-3; D is unresolved. The CDR3 region has the DNA TGTGCCACCAGCGGACCGGGCCTCCCCCGGCCAAACACCATATATTTT. Amino acid sequence: CATSGPGLPRPNTIYF.